The source of this TCR beta chain is a study of CD8+ T cells in alopecia areata. A FACSAria was used to sort CD4+ and CD8+ T cells. These cells came from PBMCs. Per germline, CDR1 LNHNV and CDR2 YYDKDF (reference sequence). Trimming shortened V by 3 bases and J by 9 bases, and 17 bases separated the two germline ends. This CDR3 is built from 14 residues. Extracted from the samples, RNA was reverse transcribed into cDNA to serve as the sequencing template. Generated by immunoSEQ multiplex PCR, the TCRdb table keeps only in-frame clones and is missing some. The sample includes around 190,000 clones, approximately 53% of them seen just once. Study-wide results and caveats: Greater clonality was observed in lesional scalp samples, especially alopecia totalis/universalis, versus normal scalp. Compared with mice, patients displayed less clear TCR sharing, possibly for HLA-related reasons. Sequencing of scalp samples also captures resident alphabeta T cells of normal skin.

This clone has just a few counts. Antigen: not known. The chain employs TRBV15 and TRBJ2-5, with D perhaps TRBD2 (5 bases). This clonotype originated in a human donor in good health. The sequenced sample consisted of CD8+ T cells sorted from blood. CDR3 sequence reads: CATSSRMRAEAQYF. For the CDR3, the DNA is TGTGCCACCAGCAGCCGCATGAGGGCCGAGGCCCAGTACTTC.